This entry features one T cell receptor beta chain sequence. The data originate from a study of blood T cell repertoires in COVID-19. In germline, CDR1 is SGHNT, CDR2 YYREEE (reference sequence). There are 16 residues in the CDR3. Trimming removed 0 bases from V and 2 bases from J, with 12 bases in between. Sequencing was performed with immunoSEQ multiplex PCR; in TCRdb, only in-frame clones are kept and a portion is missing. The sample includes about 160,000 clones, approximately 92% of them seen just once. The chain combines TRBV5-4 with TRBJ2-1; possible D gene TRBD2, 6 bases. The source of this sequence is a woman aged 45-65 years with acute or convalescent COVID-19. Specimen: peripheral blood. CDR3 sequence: CASSLAGGATYNEQFF. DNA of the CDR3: TGTGCCAGCAGCTTGGCGGGCGGGGCCACCTACAATGAGCAGTTCTTC. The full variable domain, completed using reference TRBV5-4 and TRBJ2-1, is ETGVTQSPTHLIKTRGQQVTLRCSSQSGHNTVSWYQQALGQGPQFIFQYYREEENGRGNFPPRFSGLQFPNYSSELNVNALELDDSALYLCASSLAGGATYNEQFFGPGTRLTVL.